Included here is one TCR beta chain sequence, with context. Its binding antigen is unknown. No base quality information exists; no much larger clone differs at one position. The data were obtained in a study of blood T cell repertoires in COVID-19 (dated by TCRdb to 2020 to 2021). About the study as a whole: The collaborator samples originated in the United States, Italy and Spain and spanned the acute and convalescent phases of COVID-19. A de-identified subject ID, COVID-19 status, age in years and sex were almost always included in the sample metadata. The prospective study material was composed of cDNA or gDNA derived from T cells, B-cell-depleted T cells, or PBMCs. The repertoires were made available in a free public database intended to serve as a resource for research on the immune response to SARS-CoV-2. Samples were obtained from the ongoing ImmuneRACE study (first 160 participants) and from 950 to 1,500 subjects provided by 6 global collaborators. Deeply sampled blood TCRbeta repertoires from subjects exposed to, actively infected with, or recovered from COVID-19 were included in the dataset. Where available, HLA class I and class II types were taken from metadata supplied by the sample provider and were not determined by assay-based typing.

Each collaborating institution followed its own protocols to collect whole blood in K2EDTA tubes. For TCRbeta analysis, collaborators shipped samples as frozen whole blood, isolated PBMCs, or DNA extracted from either of those sample types. V loses 3 bases, J loses 4 bases, and the germline ends lie 9 bases apart. According to the germline V gene, CDR1 reads MNHNS and CDR2 reads SASEGT. Measured from the cysteine to the phenylalanine, the CDR3 is 13 residues long. Only the CDR3 DNA is retained, 39 bases long and in frame from the first base. Broader findings and caveats from the paper: The amount of clinical and demographic metadata varied by source and participant and was provided uncurated.

TCRbeta CDR3 regions were amplified from genomic DNA by means of the immunoSEQ Assay, a bias-controlled multiplex PCR. Turning to the authors' computational methods: Within the assay, amplification of reference gene primers was used to estimate how many nucleated cells each sample contained. To quantify the absolute abundance of each unique TCRbeta CDR3 rearrangement, sequence reads were collapsed and filtered. For each sample, productive Simpson clonality was calculated as the square root of Simpson's diversity index over productive rearrangements. The clones in this table, taken by TCRdb from immuneACCESS, are in-frame only. Not every clone is retained; where verified, under half of the shortfall comes from an unresolved V gene, and the cause of the rest is unknown. The V and J calls and clone size were taken over from that table, and D and trimming were inferred from the DNA. The table for this sample lists under 250,000 clones; approximately 90% of them were counted only once. Of the sample, about 4.8% falls within the top ten clones.

The sequence came from a woman in her 40s with acute or convalescent COVID-19. The chain was built from TRBV6-1 and TRBJ1-1, and the D gene may be TRBD1, 5 bases matching. Input material: peripheral blood. In nucleotide form, the sequence is TGTGCCAGCAGTGACGGGGGGGTCACTGAAGCTTTCTTT. Its product reads: CASSDGGVTEAFF.